Shown below are 10 T cell receptor beta chains from a single sample sequenced in a study of T cell responses to AZD1222 COVID-19 vaccine. Using immunoSEQ multiplex PCR, the repertoire was profiled, and TCRdb retains in-frame clones only, with some absent. This table holds 98,000 or so clones, approximately 89% found once. Sequencing was performed on peripheral blood, taken 28 days after the second dose of the MenACWY control vaccine. Source of these receptors: an adult who received the MenACWY meningococcal vaccine as a control.

The chain combines TRBV15 with TRBJ2-7, with D hard to call. This CDR3 region has 13 residues. The V end was cut by 0 bases, the J end by 7 bases, with 10 bases between. From germline, CDR1 is LNHNV and CDR2 YYDKDF (reference sequence). The CDR3 loop reads CATSRDQIGEQYF. CDR3 DNA sequence: TGTGCCACCAGCAGAGATCAAATCGGGGAGCAGTACTTC.

This chain connects TRBV3-1 (or the pseudogene TRBV3-2) to TRBJ2-7; 7 bases agree with TRBD2. This CDR3 contains 14 residues. Germline loops: CDR1 LGHDT, CDR2 YNNKEL (reference sequence). Germline trimming cut 4 bases from V and 0 bases from J; bases unmatched to any gene: 3. The CDR3 is CASSLAGLSYEQYF. In nucleotides, the CDR3 is TGTGCCAGCAGCCTAGCGGGTCTCTCCTACGAGCAGTACTTC.

CDR3 sequence (DNA): TGTGCCAGCAGCTTGGGGGCTCTCCGACGGGGTACGCAGTATTTT. Translating gives CASSLGALRRGTQYF. The chain employs TRBV5-6 and TRBJ2-3; a weak D match, TRBD2 (5 bases). With 0 bases removed from V and 8 bases from J, the gap between germline ends came to 16 bases. CDR3 size: 15 residues. Germline V gene sequence: CDR1 SGHDT, CDR2 YYEEEE.

The chain couples TRBV14 to TRBJ1-1; D remains ambiguous. Germline V lookup: CDR1 SGHDN, CDR2 FVKESK. This CDR3 spans 13 amino acids. The V end was cut by 2 bases, the J end by 1 base, with 5 bases between. For the CDR3, the DNA is TGTGCCAGCAGCCAATTTAGGAACACTGAAGCTTTCTTT. This translates into CASSQFRNTEAFF.

The gene calls are TRBV4-3 and TRBJ1-2, with a tentative D call TRBD1 (5 bases). The ends were cut back, 3 bases at V and 3 bases at J, with 11 bases in the middle. Germline CDR1 LGHNA, CDR2 YSLEER. The CDR3 has 14 residues. CDR3 nucleotides: TGCGCCAGCAGCCATACCGGGGCCGACTATGGCTACACCTTC. This encodes CASSHTGADYGYTF.

CDR3 region: CASSSRNRAMNTEAFF. Written as DNA, the CDR3 is TGTGCCAGCAGTTCCCGGAACAGGGCGATGAACACTGAAGCTTTCTTT. The V call is TRBV28, the J call TRBJ1-1, with a weak D call TRBD1 (6 bases). Trimming took off 4 bases at V and 0 bases at J, with 15 bases between the two ends. The CDR3 is 16 residues long. Germline CDR1 is MDHEN and CDR2 is SYDVKM.

The CDR3 region is CARGGSHIYGYTF. The CDR3 DNA follows: TGCGCCAGGGGAGGCTCTCATATCTATGGCTACACCTTC. The chain is built from TRBV5-1 and TRBJ1-2; unclear D gene. CDR1 is SGHRS and CDR2 is YFSETQ in the germline V gene. The CDR3 contains 13 residues. The V end lost 8 bases, the J end lost 4 bases, and 15 bases lay between the germline ends.

The chain links TRBV7-9 to TRBJ2-2; D tentatively reads TRBD1 or TRBD2 (5 bases each). The CDR3 spans 15 residues. Germline loops: CDR1 SEHNR, CDR2 FQNEAQ (reference sequence). V gave up 5 bases and J gave up 2 bases, with 12 bases separating them. CDR3 sequence (DNA): TGTGCCAGCAGCCCCGGGACCACCAACACCGGGGAGCTGTTTTTT. Its protein is CASSPGTTNTGELFF.

The DNA of the CDR3 is TGCGCCAGCAGTGACCCTGGGACAGGGGACGGCTACACCTTC. Amino acid sequence: CASSDPGTGDGYTF. J is TRBJ1-2 and V is TRBV10-2, with TRBD1 matching 10 bases. V dropped 3 bases and J dropped 8; count of bases not matched to a gene: 6. The CDR3 spans 14 residues. The germline V gene has CDR1 WSHSY and CDR2 SAAADI.

The chain combines TRBV6-5 with TRBJ2-7; 9 positions agree with TRBD2. Germline lookup yields CDR1 MNHEY and CDR2 SVGAGI. The CDR3 contains 16 residues. With 0 bases clipped from V and 4 bases from J, the junction kept 7 bases outside the gene matches. The CDR3 sequence: CASSYSPSGDYYEQYF. Here the CDR3 DNA reads TGTGCCAGCAGTTACTCGCCTAGCGGGGACTATTACGAGCAGTACTTC.